The clone carrying this T cell receptor (beta chain) was detected only once. Its specificity is not known. The data were obtained in a study of cytomegalovirus exposure and HLA in healthy donors. Findings of the study overall: Reportedly, HLA-A and HLA-B alleles of most subjects were accurately predicted from TCR beta.

This CDR3 contains 15 residues. In the PCR, 60 Vbeta and 13 Jbeta primers were used. Measured with immunoSEQ multiplex PCR; TCRdb has only the in-frame clones, and not every one. The sample lists roughly 98,000 clones, under 70% occurring once. The chain couples TRBV12-2 to TRBJ2-1; the table's TRBD2 call for D was not verified on the DNA. TRBV12-2 has pseudogene status. The TCR was taken from a man over 45 in good health and CMV-seronegative. Material for sequencing was PBMCs. CDR3 residues: CASRPGLGYYNEQFF. CDR3 sequence (DNA): TGTGCAAGTCGCCCGGGACTAGGCTACTACAATGAGCAGTTCTTC.